One and the same sample provided the 24 T cell receptor beta chains below, sequenced in a study of graft-versus-host responses after intestinal transplantation. The repertoire was sequenced with immunoSEQ multiplex PCR; TCRdb's copy has only in-frame clones and lacks some. In the table there are roughly 25,000 clones, almost 40% of which are singletons. Sequencing used alloreactive CD4+ T cells from a mixed lymphocyte reaction culture, obtained before intestinal transplant. Documented subset: CFSE-low proliferating T cells sorted from approximately 6-day pre-transplant mixed lymphocyte reaction (GvH or HvG direction). All receptors derive from a human patient who received an intestinal transplant.

This clone was seen only once. V usage is TRBV7-9 and J usage is TRBJ2-5; possibly TRBD2 for D (6 bases). This CDR3 is 14 amino acids long. V was pared by 3 bases and J by 4 bases, with 12 bases between. CDR1 SEHNR and CDR2 FQNEAQ come from the germline V gene (reference sequence). CDR3 region: CASSFSGVGETQYF. The CDR3 DNA follows: TGTGCCAGCAGCTTTAGCGGAGTCGGAGAGACCCAGTACTTC.

This chain joins TRBV29-1 and TRBJ2-1; D gene unclear. This CDR3 contains 13 residues. Per germline, CDR1 SQVTM and CDR2 ANQGSEA. The CDR3 sequence is CSSLRSSYNEQFF. CDR3 DNA: TGCAGTTCCCTACGAAGCTCCTACAATGAGCAGTTCTTC.

This clone has just a few counts. The chain employs TRBV5-5 and TRBJ1-1; D gene ambiguous. The CDR3 totals 15 residues. V dropped 4 bases and J dropped 11 bases, with 24 bases sitting between them. In germline, CDR1 is SGHKS, CDR2 YYEKEE (reference sequence). DNA for the CDR3: TGTGCCAGCAGCCGGGTCCGGCCCAGCGGAACGGGGGCTTTCTTT. It specifies CASSRVRPSGTGAFF.

Only a few counts were recorded for this clone. V gene TRBV2 combines with J gene TRBJ2-2; 8 nucleotides align to TRBD2. Germline CDR1 is SNHLY and CDR2 is FYNNEI. This CDR3 is 14 amino acids long. The J segment lost 6 bases and the V segment lost 7 bases, leaving 7 bases of the junction unmatched. Here the CDR3 reads CASNSGSLSGELFF. In DNA, the CDR3 is TGTGCCAGCAACAGCGGGAGTCTCTCCGGGGAGCTGTTTTTT.

This chain uses TRBV7-2 with TRBJ2-5; D might be TRBD2 (5 bases). This CDR3 region has 12 residues. V was trimmed by 4 bases and J by 5 bases, leaving 8 bases between them. CDR1 is SGHTA and CDR2 is FQGNSA in the germline V gene. CDR3: CASSSSGETQYF. The CDR3, as DNA: TGTGCCAGCAGCTCCAGCGGCGAGACCCAGTACTTC.

The J gene is TRBJ2-7, the V gene TRBV30; possible D gene TRBD1, 6 bases. This CDR3 spans 13 amino acids. Germline V lookup: CDR1 GTSNPN, CDR2 SVGIG (reference sequence). V dropped 2 bases and J dropped 2 bases, with 10 bases sitting between them. The CDR3 DNA reads TGTGCCTGGAGTCGAGGACAGACCTACGAGCAGTACTTC. Translating it yields CAWSRGQTYEQYF.

The chain carries TRBV6-5 and TRBJ1-2; tentatively, D is TRBD1 (5 bases). The V gene's germline CDR1 is MNHEY and CDR2 SVGAGI. The germline V and J ends were trimmed by 2 bases and 10 bases, with 11 bases remaining between them. The CDR3 length is 12 residues. This CDR3 is CASSYRGHNYTF. In DNA form, the CDR3 reads TGTGCCAGCAGTTACAGGGGCCACAACTACACCTTC.

This clone was found a few times. This chain uses TRBV18 with TRBJ2-5; a weak D match, TRBD2 (5 bases). V shed 6 bases and J shed 5 bases, with 16 bases lying between them. Germline V gives CDR1 KGHSH, CDR2 LQKENI. This CDR3 has 14 amino acids. The CDR3 DNA reads as TGTGCCAGCTCCCCGAGGACTCCGCCGGAGACCCAGTACTTC. It yields the protein CASSPRTPPETQYF.

The chain has TRBV9 and TRBJ2-1, with 11 bases aligning to TRBD2. The CDR3 length is 15 residues. In germline, CDR1 is SGDLS, CDR2 YYNGEE. The V and J ends lost 3 bases and 7 bases, in that order; junction bases with no gene match: 6. This CDR3 reads CASSDSGRARNEQFF. Here the CDR3 DNA reads TGTGCCAGCAGCGATAGCGGGAGGGCCAGGAATGAGCAGTTCTTC.

The V call is TRBV28, the J call TRBJ2-5, with D tentatively TRBD2 (6 bases). The CDR3 length is 15 residues. Per the germline V gene, CDR1 is MDHEN and CDR2 is SYDVKM. V was trimmed by 8 bases and J by 4 bases, leaving 20 bases between them. DNA of the CDR3: TGTGCCAGCTTGCGGGCGGGAAGGGCCAGAGAGACCCAGTACTTC. This gives the protein CASLRAGRARETQYF.

V usage is TRBV4-2 and J usage is TRBJ1-5; TRBD1 aligns across 7 bases. The J segment lost 2 bases and the V segment lost 3 bases, leaving 4 bases of the junction unmatched. This CDR3 spans 15 amino acids. Per germline, CDR1 LGHNA and CDR2 YNFKEQ. The CDR3 loop reads CASSHRQGGNQPQHF. The CDR3 region has the DNA TGTGCCAGCAGCCATAGACAGGGCGGCAATCAGCCCCAGCATTTT.

The chain uses TRBV7-2 and TRBJ2-5; no clear D gene. CDR1 is SGHTA, CDR2 FQGNSA, per germline. With 1 base removed from V and 5 bases from J, the gap between germline ends came to 5 bases. The CDR3 spans 12 residues. In DNA form, the CDR3 reads TGTGCCAGCAGCTTAGTGAGGGAGACCCAGTACTTC. It codes for CASSLVRETQYF.

The chain combines TRBV7-8 with TRBJ1-1; the D is unclear. Germline CDR1 is SGHVS and CDR2 is FQNEAQ. The V end was cut by 6 bases, the J end by 0 bases, with 14 bases between. The CDR3 has 15 amino acids. The CDR3 loop reads CASRPETGVNTEAFF. DNA for the CDR3: TGTGCCAGCAGGCCTGAAACCGGGGTGAACACTGAAGCTTTCTTT.

The chain has TRBV5-4 and TRBJ2-2, with D tentatively TRBD2 (6 bases). Germline CDR1 and CDR2: SGHNT and YYREEE (reference sequence). V lost 4 bases and J lost 4, with 11 bases in between. The CDR3 runs to 14 residues. CDR3 DNA sequence: TGTGCCAGCAGCGTTCTAGCGAGCACCGGGGAGCTGTTTTTT. It codes for CASSVLASTGELFF. Supplemented by reference TRBV5-4 and TRBJ2-2, the full variable domain reads ETGVTQSPTHLIKTRGQQVTLRCSSQSGHNTVSWYQQALGQGPQFIFQYYREEENGRGNFPPRFSGLQFPNYSSELNVNALELDDSALYLCASSVLASTGELFFGEGSRLTVL.

The V and J genes are TRBV5-4 and TRBJ2-3, with 11 positions matching TRBD2. The CDR3 extends over 15 amino acids. V was clipped by 2 bases and J by 6 bases; unmatched bases: 5. The germline V gene has CDR1 SGHNT and CDR2 YYREEE (reference sequence). The CDR3 here is CASSFAPSGRDTQYF. Written as DNA, the CDR3 is TGTGCCAGCAGCTTTGCGCCTAGCGGGAGGGATACGCAGTATTTT. The variable domain in full, with the rest retrieved from reference TRBV5-4 and TRBJ2-3, is ETGVTQSPTHLIKTRGQQVTLRCSSQSGHNTVSWYQQALGQGPQFIFQYYREEENGRGNFPPRFSGLQFPNYSSELNVNALELDDSALYLCASSFAPSGRDTQYFGPGTRLTVL.

The chain links TRBV2 to TRBJ2-1; no clear D. V lost 4 bases to trimming and J lost 7 bases, with 5 bases between them. Germline-derived CDR1 and CDR2 are SNHLY and FYNNEI. This CDR3 comprises 11 residues. The CDR3 loop reads CASSAQNEQFF. The CDR3 region has the DNA TGTGCCAGCAGTGCTCAGAATGAGCAGTTCTTC.

The rearrangement joins TRBV10-3 to TRBJ1-2, with 12 bases aligning to TRBD1. The CDR3 has 20 residues. The V gene end was trimmed by 4 bases and the J gene end by 2 bases; junction bases not matched to a gene: 17. Germline CDR1 ENHRY, CDR2 SYGVKD. The CDR3 loop reads CAISVGRDPGQGAINYGYTF. CDR3 DNA: TGTGCCATCAGTGTCGGAAGAGACCCGGGACAGGGGGCGATAAACTATGGCTACACCTTC.

The chain combines TRBV2 with TRBJ2-3; D is possibly TRBD2 (5 bases). Trimming took off 7 bases at V and 2 bases at J, with 13 bases between the two ends. Germline V gene data show CDR1 as SNHLY and CDR2 as FYNNEI. The CDR3 sequence is 14 residues long. DNA for the CDR3: TGTGCCAGCACCGGGGAGAGGGCCACAGATACGCAGTATTTT. Translated, it gives CASTGERATDTQYF.

This clone was recorded a few times. The chain carries TRBV19 and TRBJ1-2; TRBD1 agrees at 7 bases. Germline V CDR1 and CDR2: LNHDA, SQIVND (reference sequence). This CDR3 is built from 15 residues. Germline trimming cut 5 bases from V and 6 bases from J; bases unmatched to any gene: 12. CDR3 in amino acids: CASSFIPSGGNGYTF. As DNA, the CDR3 is TGTGCCAGTAGTTTTATCCCTTCAGGGGGAAATGGCTACACCTTC. The full variable domain, in which reference TRBV19 and TRBJ1-2 provide the parts outside the CDR3, is DGGITQSPKYLFRKEGQNVTLSCEQNLNHDAMYWYRQDPGQGLRLIYYSQIVNDFQKGDIAEGYSVSREKKESFPLTVTSAQKNPTAFYLCASSFIPSGGNGYTFGSGTRLTVV.

V and J are TRBV2 and TRBJ2-5, with D unresolved. Deletions cut 5 bases from V and 5 bases from J, with 6 bases between. The CDR3 is made up of 11 amino acids. Germline V lookup: CDR1 SNHLY, CDR2 FYNNEI. The CDR3 coding sequence is TGTGCCAGCAGTCCCCGGGAGACCCAGTACTTC. Its translation is CASSPRETQYF.

The chain uses TRBV14 and TRBJ2-2; 7 bases map to TRBD1. Germline V lookup: CDR1 SGHDN, CDR2 FVKESK. This CDR3 has 15 amino acids. Unmatched junction bases numbered 2, after V lost 4 bases and J lost 0 bases. The CDR3 loop reads CASSPTGSNTGELFF. The CDR3 DNA reads TGTGCCAGCAGCCCGACAGGGTCGAACACCGGGGAGCTGTTTTTT.

This chain joins TRBV2 and TRBJ1-2, with 10 bases matching TRBD1. The CDR3 is 15 residues long. Germline CDR1 SNHLY, CDR2 FYNNEI. With V trimmed by 5 bases and J by 8 bases, 11 bases remained unmatched. CDR3 in amino acids: CASSFQDRGVVGYTF. In DNA, the CDR3 is TGTGCCAGCAGTTTTCAGGACAGGGGGGTGGTAGGCTACACCTTC.

The chain uses TRBV15 and TRBJ2-5; TRBD2 agrees at 7 bases. The J call could be wrong; TRBJ2-7 is a better fit for the DNA end. In germline, CDR1 is LNHNV, CDR2 YYDKDF (reference sequence). The length of the CDR3 is 14 residues. This CDR3 reads CATRASGISYEQYF. The DNA for the CDR3 is TGTGCCACCAGGGCCAGCGGGATATCCTACGAGCAGTACTTC.

The chain joins TRBV2 to TRBJ1-5, with D possibly TRBD1 on 6 matching bases. V lost 5 bases and J 4 bases, leaving 15 bases between the germline ends. The CDR3 sequence is 15 residues long. CDR1 is SNHLY, CDR2 FYNNEI, per germline. CDR3 coding DNA: TGTGCCAGCAGTCCAGAACAGGGTTCGAATCAGCCCCAGCATTTT. The encoded protein is CASSPEQGSNQPQHF.